Here is one T cell receptor beta chain with its context. The sample comes from a study of control samples from healthy donors and cancer patients. This table comes from immunoSEQ multiplex PCR, and its TCRdb copy is limited to in-frame clones, with some not included. The table includes about 130,000 clones, approximately 90% detected once. Per the germline V gene, CDR1 is SGDLS and CDR2 is YYNGEE. The CDR3 contains 13 residues. Trimming shortened V by 0 bases and J by 7 bases, and 7 bases separated the two germline ends. The clonotype originates from a man between 18 and 35 years old in good health. The rearrangement links TRBV9 to TRBJ2-2; the D is unclear. Sequencing was carried out using blood. The DNA for the CDR3 is TGTGCCAGCAGCGTAGGGTACATCGGGGAGCTGTTTTTT. Translating it yields CASSVGYIGELFF.